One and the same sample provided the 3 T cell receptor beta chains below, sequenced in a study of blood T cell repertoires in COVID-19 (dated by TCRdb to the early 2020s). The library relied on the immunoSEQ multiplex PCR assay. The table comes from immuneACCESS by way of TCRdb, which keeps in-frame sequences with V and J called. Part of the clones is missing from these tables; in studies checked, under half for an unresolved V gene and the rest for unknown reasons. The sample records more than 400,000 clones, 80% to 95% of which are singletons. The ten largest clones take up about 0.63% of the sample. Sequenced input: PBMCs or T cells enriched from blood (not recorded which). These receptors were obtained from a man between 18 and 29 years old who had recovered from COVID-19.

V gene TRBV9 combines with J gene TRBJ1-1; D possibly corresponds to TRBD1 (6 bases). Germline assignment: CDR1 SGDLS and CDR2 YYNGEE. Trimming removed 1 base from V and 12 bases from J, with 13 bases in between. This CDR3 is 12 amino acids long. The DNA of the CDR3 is TGTGCCAGCAGCGTAACCTTGGGGGCACCTTTCTTT. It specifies CASSVTLGAPFF. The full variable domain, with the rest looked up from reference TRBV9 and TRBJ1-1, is DSGVTQTPKHLITATGQRVTLRCSPRSGDLSVYWYQQSLDQGLQFLIQYYNGEERAKGNILERFSAQQFPDLHSELNLSSLELGDSALYFCASSVTLGAPFFGQGTRLTVV.

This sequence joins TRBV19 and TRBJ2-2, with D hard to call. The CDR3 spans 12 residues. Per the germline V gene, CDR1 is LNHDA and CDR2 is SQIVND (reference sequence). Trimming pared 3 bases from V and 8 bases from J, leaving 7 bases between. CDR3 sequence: CASSMTRGELFF. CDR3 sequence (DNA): TGTGCCAGTAGTATGACCAGGGGGGAGCTGTTTTTT. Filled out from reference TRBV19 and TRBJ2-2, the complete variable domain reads DGGITQSPKYLFRKEGQNVTLSCEQNLNHDAMYWYRQDPGQGLRLIYYSQIVNDFQKGDIAEGYSVSREKKESFPLTVTSAQKNPTAFYLCASSMTRGELFFGEGSRLTVL.

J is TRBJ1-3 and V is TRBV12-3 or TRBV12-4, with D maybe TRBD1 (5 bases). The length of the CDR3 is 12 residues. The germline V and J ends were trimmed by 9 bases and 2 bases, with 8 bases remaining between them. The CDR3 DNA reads TGTGCCAGTCGGGGGGCTGGAAACACCATATATTTT. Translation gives CASRGAGNTIYF.